The entry below gives a single T cell receptor (beta chain) sequence along with its context. The junction departs from the called germline gene at one end, perhaps through a read error. This specimen comes from a study of T cells after yellow fever vaccination. TCRdb fed the 5' RACE reads into MiXCR, producing one record per CDR3 protein. The sample records approximately 510,000 distinct CDR3 sequences, 20% to 25% being singletons. Germline CDR1 DFQATT, CDR2 SNEGSKA (reference sequence). The CDR3 extends over 16 amino acids. This receptor was taken from a man between 18 and 29 years old who received the YFV17D yellow fever vaccine. This material consisted of PBMCs, taken roughly 20 days after the first yellow fever vaccination. The chain employs TRBV20-1 and TRBJ1-5, with 8 bases matching TRBD1. As DNA, the CDR3 is TGCTGTGCTAGAATATTCCCGGGACAGGGCAATCAGCCCCAGCATTTT. Protein product: CCARIFPGQGNQPQHF.